The rows below give T cell receptor beta chains drawn from one sample of a study of CD8+ T cells in alopecia areata. Sequencing used immunoSEQ multiplex PCR; TCRdb keeps in-frame clones, though not all of them. Here the sample spans roughly 6,000 clones, about 64% being singletons. Source: skin, taken at approximately week 30, from a patient treated with tofacitinib. Every receptor here comes from a human donor with alopecia areata. CDR3s leave out the opening cysteine and the closing phenylalanine or tryptophan. Each record gives: D gene, J gene, clone size, V gene, CDR3 protein. The D gene is left open where the match is weak. The listing skips clone size in some rows; elsewhere it reads once, few, many or a size class.

D gene: -
J gene: TRBJ2-7
clone size: -
V gene: TRBV29-1
CDR3 protein: SGSDSYEQY

D gene: TRBD1
J gene: TRBJ1-3
clone size: -
V gene: TRBV7-8
CDR3 protein: ASSSRQGHSGNTIY

D gene: TRBD1
J gene: TRBJ1-2
clone size: -
V gene: TRBV4-1
CDR3 protein: ASSPRTGLTNYGYT

D gene: TRBD1
J gene: TRBJ1-5
clone size: -
V gene: TRBV2
CDR3 protein: ASSPDRVYSNQPQH

D gene: -
J gene: TRBJ2-7
clone size: -
V gene: TRBV29-1
CDR3 protein: SVEGSESSYEQY

D gene: -
J gene: TRBJ2-1
clone size: -
V gene: TRBV9
CDR3 protein: ASSPTPGFYNEQF

D gene: TRBD1
J gene: TRBJ1-3
clone size: -
V gene: TRBV5-1
CDR3 protein: ASSKLTGDFGNTIY

D gene: -
J gene: TRBJ2-3
clone size: few
V gene: TRBV5-4
CDR3 protein: ASSTTGKDTQY

D gene: TRBD1
J gene: TRBJ1-1
clone size: few
V gene: TRBV11-2
CDR3 protein: ASSQGQGRGNTEAF

D gene: -
J gene: TRBJ1-1
clone size: -
V gene: TRBV6-6
CDR3 protein: ASIDRTEAF

D gene: -
J gene: TRBJ2-2
clone size: few
V gene: TRBV7-9
CDR3 protein: ASSLGRRQANTGELF

D gene: -
J gene: TRBJ2-3
clone size: -
V gene: TRBV5-1
CDR3 protein: ASSHNGGPDTQY

D gene: -
J gene: TRBJ1-4
clone size: -
V gene: TRBV27
CDR3 protein: ASSYRKTEKLF

D gene: -
J gene: TRBJ2-2
clone size: -
V gene: TRBV5-1
CDR3 protein: ASSGLSTGELF

D gene: -
J gene: TRBJ2-3
clone size: -
V gene: TRBV7-3
CDR3 protein: ASSLGPLGTDTQY

D gene: -
J gene: TRBJ2-5
clone size: few
V gene: TRBV30
CDR3 protein: AWSAEGWTQY

D gene: -
J gene: TRBJ1-5
clone size: -
V gene: TRBV13
CDR3 protein: ASSLGRGAQH

D gene: -
J gene: TRBJ2-7
clone size: -
V gene: TRBV14
CDR3 protein: ASSQDLSPGYSYEQY

D gene: TRBD2
J gene: TRBJ2-3
clone size: -
V gene: TRBV4-2
CDR3 protein: ASSQDLSGGEPTDTQY

D gene: TRBD2
J gene: TRBJ2-1
clone size: -
V gene: TRBV19
CDR3 protein: ASSIESRLAVYNEQF

D gene: -
J gene: TRBJ1-4
clone size: -
V gene: TRBV4-1
CDR3 protein: ASSQDIHVPGEKLF

D gene: -
J gene: TRBJ1-5
clone size: -
V gene: TRBV6-1
CDR3 protein: ASRDYMGNQPQH

D gene: -
J gene: TRBJ2-3
clone size: -
V gene: TRBV6-5
CDR3 protein: ASRLMEISTDTQY

D gene: -
J gene: TRBJ2-3
clone size: -
V gene: TRBV6-1
CDR3 protein: ASSDSPGGTDTQY

D gene: -
J gene: TRBJ2-3
clone size: large
V gene: TRBV7-8
CDR3 protein: ASSPPVEDTQY

D gene: -
J gene: TRBJ1-2
clone size: few
V gene: TRBV19
CDR3 protein: ASSLIGALWI

D gene: -
J gene: TRBJ2-1
clone size: -
V gene: TRBV4-1
CDR3 protein: ASSQEGDEQF

D gene: -
J gene: TRBJ2-7
clone size: -
V gene: TRBV7-6
CDR3 protein: ASSLSLDYEQY

D gene: -
J gene: TRBJ2-4
clone size: once
V gene: TRBV6-6
CDR3 protein: ASGFRTENIQY

D gene: -
J gene: TRBJ2-7
clone size: -
V gene: TRBV18
CDR3 protein: ASSPTGQYEQY

D gene: TRBD1
J gene: TRBJ1-1
clone size: -
V gene: TRBV7-2
CDR3 protein: ASSPRTGTEAF

D gene: -
J gene: TRBJ2-7
clone size: -
V gene: TRBV9
CDR3 protein: ASSGWRAGSYEQY

D gene: TRBD2
J gene: TRBJ2-7
clone size: -
V gene: TRBV15
CDR3 protein: ATSRGLAQYEQY

D gene: TRBD1
J gene: -
clone size: -
V gene: TRBV19
CDR3 protein: ASSIQGASSYEQY

D gene: -
J gene: TRBJ1-2
clone size: -
V gene: TRBV6-6
CDR3 protein: ASIGRRGSYGYT

D gene: TRBD2
J gene: TRBJ2-1
clone size: -
V gene: TRBV7-8
CDR3 protein: ASSRQKREGAYNEQF

D gene: TRBD2
J gene: TRBJ2-7
clone size: -
V gene: TRBV6-1
CDR3 protein: ASSEPAGFYEQY

D gene: TRBD2
J gene: TRBJ2-1
clone size: -
V gene: TRBV25-1
CDR3 protein: ASSSSGGHYNEQF

D gene: -
J gene: TRBJ2-1
clone size: -
V gene: TRBV6-1
CDR3 protein: ASSASYNEQF

D gene: TRBD1
J gene: TRBJ1-2
clone size: -
V gene: TRBV30
CDR3 protein: ALYRDRVILGAGYT

D gene: -
J gene: TRBJ1-1
clone size: -
V gene: TRBV10-2
CDR3 protein: ASSERSKGVMNTEAF